Presented here are 9 T cell receptor beta chains from one specimen sequenced in a study of cytomegalovirus exposure and HLA in healthy donors. PCR amplification relied on 60 Vbeta primers (plus 13 Jbeta primers). The method was immunoSEQ multiplex PCR; TCRdb's version includes in-frame clones alone and lacks a portion of them. The profile covers over 100,000 clones, with 82% appearing a single time and less than 10% taken by the ten largest. The specimen sequenced was PBMCs. The receptor source for this set is a woman between 50 and 59 years old in good health and CMV-seropositive.

The chain combines TRBV19 with TRBJ2-7; D is perhaps TRBD1 (5 bases). This CDR3 is built from 14 residues. V dropped 3 bases and J dropped 0 bases, with 9 bases sitting between them. CDR1 LNHDA and CDR2 SQIVND come from the germline V gene (reference sequence). CDR3 DNA: TGTGCCAGTAGTATGACAGCGAGCTCCTACGAGCAGTACTTC. Its protein product is CASSMTASSYEQYF.

This clone has only one observation. CDR3 residues: CASSIRGPHNEQFF. The CDR3, as DNA: TGTGCCAGTAGTATAAGGGGGCCCCACAATGAGCAGTTCTTC. V is TRBV19 and J is TRBJ2-1, with 7 positions matching TRBD1. V was pared by 2 bases and J by 5 bases, with 3 bases of the junction left unmatched. Germline V CDR1 and CDR2: LNHDA, SQIVND (reference sequence). This CDR3 contains 14 residues.

J is TRBJ1-2 and V is TRBV4-3; weak D call: TRBD1 (6 bases). The CDR3 is 14 residues long. V lost 0 bases and J lost 4, with 9 bases in between. Germline V gene lookup returns CDR1 LGHNA and CDR2 YSLEER. The CDR3 region is CASSQDTGSYGYTF. DNA of the CDR3: TGCGCCAGCAGCCAAGATACAGGGTCCTATGGCTACACCTTC.

V is TRBV19 and J is TRBJ1-2; tentative D call: TRBD1 (5 bases). V shed 7 bases and J shed 6 bases, with 18 bases lying between them. The CDR3 is made up of 14 amino acids. The V gene's germline CDR1 is LNHDA and CDR2 SQIVND (reference sequence). The CDR3 DNA is TGTGCCAGTAACCACAGATCGGGGGTGAATGGCTACACCTTC. This codes for CASNHRSGVNGYTF. The entire variable domain, with the rest obtained from reference TRBV19 and TRBJ1-2, is as follows: DGGITQSPKYLFRKEGQNVTLSCEQNLNHDAMYWYRQDPGQGLRLIYYSQIVNDFQKGDIAEGYSVSREKKESFPLTVTSAQKNPTAFYLCASNHRSGVNGYTFGSGTRLTVV.

The chain has TRBV27 and TRBJ2-5, with TRBD2 as a possible D gene (6 bases). The J call is in doubt because the DNA end fits TRBJ2-7 better. Germline V gene lookup returns CDR1 MNHEY and CDR2 SMNVEV (reference sequence). This CDR3 comprises 13 residues. This CDR3 reads CASTRWGDYEQYF. Written as DNA, the CDR3 is TGTGCCAGCACGAGATGGGGGGACTACGAGCAGTACTTC.

The V gene is TRBV6-5, the J gene TRBJ2-7, with D unclear. This CDR3 is 14 amino acids long. Trimming removed 2 bases from V and 1 base from J, with 9 bases in between. CDR1 and CDR2 from the germline V gene are MNHEY and SVGAGI. CDR3 coding DNA: TGTGCCAGCAGTTACGAACCCCTATCCTACGAGCAGTACTTC. This sequence encodes CASSYEPLSYEQYF.

This chain joins TRBV5-1 and TRBJ2-5; 7 bases are a match to TRBD1. This CDR3 contains 15 residues. V lost 2 bases, J lost 2 bases, and 6 bases stayed unmatched. The germline gives CDR1 SGHRS, CDR2 YFSETQ. The chain's CDR3 is CASSFGTVLQETQYF. The CDR3 nucleotides read TGCGCCAGCAGCTTCGGGACAGTTTTACAAGAGACCCAGTACTTC. The whole variable domain, remainder taken from reference TRBV5-1 and TRBJ2-5, is KAGVTQTPRYLIKTRGQQVTLSCSPISGHRSVSWYQQTPGQGLQFLFEYFSETQRNKGNFPGRFSGRQFSNSRSEMNVSTLELGDSALYLCASSFGTVLQETQYFGPGTRLLVL.

The chain uses TRBV7-9 and TRBJ2-1; 8 bases fit TRBD2. From germline, CDR1 is SEHNR and CDR2 FQNEAQ (reference sequence). V lost 6 bases and J lost 3; bases outside the gene matches: 7. The CDR3 extends over 15 amino acids. The CDR3 here is CASSPVAGSYNEQFF. As DNA, the CDR3 is TGTGCCAGCAGTCCTGTAGCGGGGAGCTACAATGAGCAGTTCTTC.

The V call is TRBV28, the J call TRBJ1-2; 11 nucleotides align to TRBD1. Germline values: CDR1 MDHEN, CDR2 SYDVKM. Losses at the gene ends were 5 bases for V and 0 bases for J; bases not matched to a gene: 8. The CDR3 runs to 17 residues. This CDR3 reads CASSLAGTGGTNYGYTF. The CDR3 DNA follows: TGTGCCAGCAGTCTGGCCGGGACAGGGGGGACTAACTATGGCTACACCTTC.